Listed below are T cell receptor beta chains from one sample, sequenced in a study of patients and donors after allogeneic stem cell transplantation. MiXCR, run by TCRdb on the RT-PCR reads, gives a single entry per CDR3 protein. Among about 960,000 distinct CDR3 sequences listed, 15% to 20% were seen once. The sample taken for sequencing was blood, either unsorted or a sorted T cell fraction (not recorded which). These TCRs come from a human donor who was either an allogeneic HSCT recipient or a stem cell or donor lymphocyte infusion donor (not recorded which). It is not recorded whose cells these are; they may come from a transplant donor. The CDR3 runs from the conserved cysteine through the conserved F or W. Each record gives: V gene, D gene, clone size, J gene, CDR3 DNA, CDR3 protein. The D gene is left open where the match is weak. Rows give clone size only sometimes, using once, few, many, or a class for an expanded clone.

TRBV27	-	-	TRBJ2-1	TGTGCCAGCAGTTTCATGGAGACCTCCTACAATGAGCAGTTCTTC	CASSFMETSYNEQFF
TRBV5-1	-	few	TRBJ2-7	TGCGCCAGCAGCTTGGAGGACCGGGACTACGAGCAGTACTTC	CASSLEDRDYEQYF
TRBV24-1	TRBD2	-	TRBJ2-1	TGTGCCACCAGTGATCGGACTAGCGGGAGGGTAAGAGAGCAGTTCTTC	CATSDRTSGRVREQFF
TRBV4-2	-	once	TRBJ2-5	TGTGCCAGCAGCCAAGAATCGAGGGAGACCCAGTACTTC	CASSQESRETQYF
TRBV5-1	-	many	TRBJ2-3	TGTGCCAGCAGTCCCCGGGGGCCGACAGATACGCAGTATTTT	CASSPRGPTDTQYF
TRBV4-2	TRBD2	-	TRBJ2-6	TGTGCCAGCAGCCAAGGCCGGGGGGCTGGGGCCAACGTCCTGACTTTC	CASSQGRGAGANVLTF
TRBV20-1	-	-	TRBJ1-2	TGCAGTGCTAGACCCAATCGGGAGGGATCCAAGTATGGCTACACCTTC	CSARPNREGSKYGYTF
TRBV4-3	TRBD1	few	TRBJ2-2	TGCGCCAGCAGCCCGAAGCTTCAGGGGGTGATCACCGGGGAGCTGTTTTTT	CASSPKLQGVITGELFF
TRBV6-2/TRBV6-3	-	few	TRBJ2-7	TGTGCCAGCAGTTCTCTCACGGGGGCAAGAGAGCAGTACTTC	CASSSLTGAREQYF
TRBV11-1	-	-	TRBJ2-7	TGTGCCAGCAGCTTAGAGTGGCGGGGGCCCTACGAGCAGTACTTC	CASSLEWRGPYEQYF
TRBV3-1	-	-	TRBJ2-5	TGTGCCAGCAGCCAAGGGGGGGGCCTGTACTTC	CASSQGGGLYF
TRBV12-3/TRBV12-4	-	many	TRBJ2-3	TGTGCCAGCAGTTCGGACGGTCCAGGAACAGATACGCAGTATTTT	CASSSDGPGTDTQYF
TRBV7-2	-	-	TRBJ1-1	TGTGCCAGCAGGGGGGTTACTGAAGCTTTCTTT	CASRGVTEAFF
TRBV12-5	-	few	TRBJ2-3	TGTGCTAGTGGTTTGGGGGGACTCAACACAGATACGCAGTATTTT	CASGLGGLNTDTQYF
TRBV4-2	-	few	TRBJ1-3	TGTGCCAGCAGCCAAGAATTGGCGCCAGTTGGAAACACCATATATTTT	CASSQELAPVGNTIYF
TRBV29-1	TRBD2	-	TRBJ2-3	TGCAGCGTTGAAGGGACTAGACCTAGCACAGATACGCAGTATTTT	CSVEGTRPSTDTQYF
TRBV6-1	-	-	TRBJ2-3	TGTGCCAGCATGAGAGTTAGCACAGATACGCAGTATTTT	CASMRVSTDTQYF
TRBV15	-	few	TRBJ2-3	TGTGCCACCAGCAGGGCCGGTGAGGGGCGCGGAGATACGCAGTATTTT	CATSRAGEGRGDTQYF
TRBV12-3/TRBV12-4	-	-	TRBJ1-5	TGTGCCAGCAGCATCACGGGGCCACCCCAGCATTTT	CASSITGPPQHF
TRBV29-1	-	few	TRBJ1-2	TGCAGCGTCCAAACCAGGACAGCAGTCTATGGCTACACCTTC	CSVQTRTAVYGYTF
TRBV10-3	TRBD2	-	TRBJ2-7	TGTGCCATGGGGGGGGGAGAACCGCGCTCCTACGAGCAGTACTTC	CAMGGGEPRSYEQYF
TRBV29-1	-	few	TRBJ1-2	TGCAGCGTTGAAGAGGGGAGCAGCTATGGCTACACCTTC	CSVEEGSSYGYTF
TRBV5-1	TRBD2	few	TRBJ2-1	TGCGCCAGCAGCTTGATAGAGCGGGAATCGACTAATGAGCAGTTCTTC	CASSLIERESTNEQFF
TRBV7-9	-	few	TRBJ1-2	TGTGCCAGCAGCTTTTTTTCGTCCATCTATGGCTACACCTTC	CASSFFSSIYGYTF
TRBV2	-	-	TRBJ2-7	TGTGCCAGCAGTGACCCCGGGGATTCCTACGAGCAGTACTTC	CASSDPGDSYEQYF
TRBV12-3/TRBV12-4	-	-	TRBJ1-4	TGTGCCAGCAGTTTCTTTGCAGGGGCCAATAATGAAAAACTGTTTTTT	CASSFFAGANNEKLFF
TRBV7-2	-	many	TRBJ2-3	TGTGCCAGCAGCTTAGCGGGCGGCGGTGGGAGGACAGATACGCAGTATTTT	CASSLAGGGGRTDTQYF
TRBV10-3	TRBD1	-	TRBJ2-1	TGTGCCACGACAGGGTCCCCCTTGAATGAGCAGTTCTTC	CATTGSPLNEQFF
TRBV24-1	-	-	TRBJ2-7	TGTGCCACCAGTGATTGGGAGGAGGGCGAGCAGTACTTC	CATSDWEEGEQYF
TRBV11-3	-	-	TRBJ2-3	TGTGCCAGCAGCCCAAGGACTGGACCTAGCACAGATACGCAGTATTTT	CASSPRTGPSTDTQYF
TRBV15	TRBD1	few	TRBJ1-2	TGTGCCACCAGCGGAGGACAGGTGTACACCTTC	CATSGGQVYTF
TRBV12-3/TRBV12-4	TRBD1	many	TRBJ1-5	TGTGCCAGCAGGGTACAGGGGGAGGGTCAGCCCCAGCATTTT	CASRVQGEGQPQHF
TRBV4-3	TRBD1	many	TRBJ2-2	TGCGCCAGCAGGGACCGGGGACAGGGGACGTCCGGGGAGCTGTTTTTT	CASRDRGQGTSGELFF
TRBV4-2	-	many	TRBJ2-1	TGTGCCAGCAGCCAAGATCAGACTACCTACAATGAGCAGTTCTTC	CASSQDQTTYNEQFF
TRBV6-1	-	few	TRBJ1-5	TGTGCCAGCAGTGAAGGAGTTAATCAGCCCCAGCATTTT	CASSEGVNQPQHF
TRBV4-1	-	-	TRBJ2-7	TGCGCCAGCAGCCAAGTGAGGGGACGGCCCCACTACGAGCAGTACTTC	CASSQVRGRPHYEQYF
TRBV5-4	-	many	TRBJ2-1	TGTGCCAGCAGCTCCGGGACGGTGAATGAGCAGTTCTTC	CASSSGTVNEQFF
TRBV11-1	-	few	TRBJ2-1	TGTGCCAGCAGCTGGGGGGCAGATGAGCAGTTCTTC	CASSWGADEQFF
TRBV12-3/TRBV12-4	-	many	TRBJ1-6	TGTGCCAGCAGAACCGGGACGGGTAATTCACCCCTCCACTTT	CASRTGTGNSPLHF
TRBV5-1	TRBD1	few	TRBJ1-1	TGCGCCAGCAGCTTGCAAGGAGACAGGGGGCGGAGTGAAGCTTTCTTT	CASSLQGDRGRSEAFF
TRBV20-1	TRBD2	few	TRBJ2-7	TGCAGTGCTAGGACTAGCGGGGGGCCGGGCGAGCAGTACTTC	CSARTSGGPGEQYF
TRBV3-1	-	few	TRBJ1-1	TGTGCCAGCAGCCAAGGGATGACAATGGGCAACACTGAAGCTTTCTTT	CASSQGMTMGNTEAFF
TRBV7-9	TRBD2	few	TRBJ2-1	TGTGCCAGCAGCTTACTGTGGGCGGGAGGTCTTCATGAGCAGTTCTTC	CASSLLWAGGLHEQFF
TRBV20-1	TRBD2	many	TRBJ2-1	TGCAGTGCGGTACGGGAGGGGGTTATGGTTGAGCAGTTCTTC	CSAVREGVMVEQFF
TRBV6-2/TRBV6-3	TRBD1	few	TRBJ2-5	TGTGCCAGCAGCTTACTGACAGGGGTGGTGACCCAGTACTTC	CASSLLTGVVTQYF
TRBV5-1	-	few	TRBJ2-3	TGCGCCAGCAGCCAGCCGGACACAGATACGCAGTATTTT	CASSQPDTDTQYF
TRBV3-1	-	-	TRBJ1-1	TGTGCCAGCAGCCAATGGAGGGAGGGGGACACTGAAGCTTTCTTT	CASSQWREGDTEAFF
TRBV5-1	-	few	TRBJ1-3	TGCGCCAGCAGCTTGGGGTCTACAACTGGAAACACCATATATTTT	CASSLGSTTGNTIYF
TRBV29-1	-	few	TRBJ2-5	TGCAGCATATTAACGGCAGGGTGGGGAGAGACCCAGTACTTC	CSILTAGWGETQYF
TRBV12-3/TRBV12-4	TRBD1	many	TRBJ1-6	TGTGCCAGCACGACAGGGGTGGCTTCACCCCTCCACTTT	CASTTGVASPLHF
TRBV4-3	-	-	TRBJ2-3	TGCGCCAGCAGCCAGGGGCCGGGAACGCAGTATTTT	CASSQGPGTQYF